This T cell receptor (beta chain) was obtained from a study of T cell responses to AZD1222 COVID-19 vaccine. As to this clone: Antigen specificity is unknown.

Study results and limitations: In a largely white British group with more females than males, clonal diversity was possibly underestimated. At baseline, just five to seven AZD1222 recipients tested seropositive. With two AZD1222 doses given, Spike-specific TCR breadth and depth both rose. Repertoire sampling occurred only after the peak T cell response.

TCRdb keeps only in-frame clones here, not all; method: immunoSEQ multiplex PCR. There are 150,000 or so clones in the sample, with about 2.2% held by the top ten. CDR1 and CDR2 (germline): LNHDA, SQIVND (reference sequence). The CDR3 has 15 amino acids. Losses at the gene ends were 6 bases for V and 6 bases for J; bases not matched to a gene: 10. This sequence originates from an adult in good health. The sample taken for sequencing was peripheral blood. This chain joins TRBV19 and TRBJ1-5; the match to TRBD1 covers 8 bases. The CDR3 here is CASSPTSGGTQPQHF. The CDR3 DNA sequence: TGTGCCAGTAGCCCAACCTCAGGGGGCACTCAGCCCCAGCATTTT.